The clone carrying this TCR beta chain was detected a few times. This sample was included in a study of blood T cell repertoires in COVID-19. Study at large: The analysed material was cDNA or gDNA that came from T cells, B-cell-depleted T cells, or PBMCs.

Sequencing used immunoSEQ multiplex PCR; TCRdb keeps in-frame clones, though not all of them. The sample consists of just over 90,000 clones, 86% of them appearing once. Trimming removed 4 bases from V and 2 bases from J, with 11 bases in between. Germline CDR1 reads MNHEY; CDR2 reads SMNVEV (reference sequence). The CDR3 runs 14 residues. The chain employs TRBV27 and TRBJ1-1; TRBD1 is a possible D gene (6 bases). This TCR came from a woman older than 75 with acute or convalescent COVID-19. The sample taken for sequencing was peripheral blood. The CDR3 DNA follows: TGTGCCAGCAGTTCAGGACAGAGTAACACTGAAGCTTTCTTT. Translating it yields CASSSGQSNTEAFF.